The 22 T cell receptor beta chains listed next were all sequenced from one sample in a study of cytomegalovirus exposure and HLA in healthy donors. PCR involved 60 Vbeta and 13 Jbeta primers. The assay was immunoSEQ multiplex PCR, and TCRdb's table has in-frame clones only and misses some. The sample comprises 200,000 to 250,000 clones, just over 75% of which are singletons, and 0.6% to 0.7% rests with the top ten. Specimen: PBMCs. These receptors were taken from a man aged 18 to 30 in good health and CMV-seronegative.

Notes on this clone: At one of its ends the junction is not consistent with the germline gene, which may arise from a read error. V is TRBV5-5 and J is TRBJ1-4; tentatively, D is TRBD1 (5 bases). Germline V gene lookup returns CDR1 SGHKS and CDR2 YYEKEE (reference sequence). The CDR3 length is 12 residues. The CDR3 DNA is TGTGCCAGCAGCCTTCATCCGGGACTCGTCGTTTTT. Residues: CASSLHPGLVVF.

The chain's CDR3 is CASSLVEAIYSPNYGYTF. CDR3 nucleotide sequence: TGTGCCAGCAGCCTGGTAGAGGCCATATATTCTCCTAACTATGGCTACACCTTC. The chain joins TRBV7-9 to TRBJ1-2; D is uncertain. Per the germline V gene, CDR1 is SEHNR and CDR2 is FQNEAQ (reference sequence). The V end lost 5 bases, the J end lost 0 bases, and 22 bases lay between the germline ends. The CDR3 is 18 residues long.

This chain uses TRBV7-3 with TRBJ2-3; 8 bases match TRBD2. The V and J ends lost 5 bases and 3 bases, in that order; junction bases with no gene match: 4. In germline, CDR1 is SGHTA, CDR2 FQGTGA. The CDR3 is 14 residues long. The DNA for the CDR3 is TGTGCCAGCAGCGGACTAGCCGGAACAGATACGCAGTATTTT. It codes for CASSGLAGTDTQYF.

Regarding this clone: An end of the junction differs from the germline gene, which may be a read error. The chain couples TRBV19 to TRBJ2-7; TRBD1 matches at 7 bases. CDR3 length: 14 amino acids. Germline V gene lookup returns CDR1 LNHDA and CDR2 SQIVND (reference sequence). This CDR3 reads CASSPGTEVYGQYF. CDR3 nucleotide sequence: TGTGCCAGTAGCCCCGGGACAGAGGTATACGGGCAGTACTTC.

The genes are TRBV6-5 and TRBJ1-2; D is undetermined. Trimming shortened V by 8 bases and J by 5 bases, and 12 bases separated the two germline ends. Germline CDR1 is MNHEY and CDR2 is SVGAGI. The CDR3 runs 12 residues. The CDR3 DNA reads TGTGCCAGCTCTAACAGATTTTATGGCTACACCTTC. This sequence encodes CASSNRFYGYTF.

The chain couples TRBV7-9 to TRBJ2-7; 7 bases line up with TRBD1. Germline V gene data show CDR1 as SEHNR and CDR2 as FQNEAQ (reference sequence). This CDR3 spans 14 amino acids. Unmatched junction bases numbered 8, after V lost 5 bases and J lost 4 bases. This chain's CDR3 is CASSHNRGSYEQYF. CDR3 DNA: TGTGCCAGCAGCCATAACAGGGGTAGTTACGAGCAGTACTTC.

The V gene is TRBV6-5, the J gene TRBJ1-6, with D possibly being TRBD1 (5 bases). The germline V and J ends were trimmed by 5 bases and 7 bases, with 9 bases remaining between them. The CDR3 runs to 13 residues. Germline V gives CDR1 MNHEY, CDR2 SVGAGI. The CDR3 nucleotides read TGTGCCAGCAGTAGACAGTGGAATTCACCCCTCCACTTT. Protein: CASSRQWNSPLHF.

The rearrangement uses TRBV5-1 and TRBJ1-2; D gene unclear. Germline V gene lookup returns CDR1 SGHRS and CDR2 YFSETQ. The CDR3 contains 12 residues. V lost 7 bases and J 7 bases, leaving 14 bases between the germline ends. The CDR3 coding sequence is TGCGCCAGCGGAGGGTTAGAGGGTGGCTACACCTTC. This sequence encodes CASGGLEGGYTF.

V is TRBV7-9 and J is TRBJ2-2; a possible D gene is TRBD1 (5 bases). This CDR3 region has 16 residues. V gave up 0 bases and J gave up 3 bases, with 11 bases separating them. Germline V lookup: CDR1 SEHNR, CDR2 FQNEAQ (reference sequence). For the CDR3, the DNA is TGTGCCAGCAGCTTAGCACCCCAGGGATACACCGGGGAGCTGTTTTTT. Translating it yields CASSLAPQGYTGELFF. Complete variable domain (other parts from reference TRBV7-9 and TRBJ2-2): DTGVSQNPRHKITKRGQNVTFRCDPISEHNRLYWYRQTLGQGPEFLTYFQNEAQLEKSRLLSDRFSAERPKGSFSTLEIQRTEQGDSAMYLCASSLAPQGYTGELFFGEGSRLTVL.

The chain employs TRBV7-9 and TRBJ1-4; D is ambiguous. The length of the CDR3 is 15 residues. V gave up 0 bases and J gave up 7 bases, with 12 bases separating them. Germline CDR1 is SEHNR and CDR2 is FQNEAQ (reference sequence). CDR3 nucleotide sequence: TGTGCCAGCAGCTTAGCGGGGTATGGAGGTGAAAAACTGTTTTTT. Protein sequence: CASSLAGYGGEKLFF.

This chain uses TRBV4-2 with TRBJ1-2, with D perhaps matching TRBD1 (5 bases). The CDR3 extends over 17 amino acids. The germline V and J ends were trimmed by 0 bases and 2 bases, with 16 bases remaining between them. Germline V gene data show CDR1 as LGHNA and CDR2 as YNFKEQ. The CDR3: CASSQDPSGLRNYGYTF. Written as DNA, the CDR3 is TGTGCCAGCAGCCAAGATCCGTCAGGGTTAAGAAACTATGGCTACACCTTC.

The chain uses TRBV27 and TRBJ1-2, with 8 bases fitting TRBD1. The germline V gene encodes CDR1 MNHEY and CDR2 SMNVEV (reference sequence). This CDR3 region has 15 residues. Trimming took 0 bases from V and 7 from J; bases not matched to a gene: 7. The CDR3 is CASSLSSGQGSGYTF. The CDR3 DNA reads as TGTGCCAGCAGTTTATCTTCTGGACAGGGAAGTGGCTACACCTTC.

J is TRBJ2-7 and V is TRBV28; TRBD1 might be the D (6 bases). The germline CDR1 and CDR2 sequences are MDHEN and SYDVKM. V was trimmed by 6 bases and J by 2 bases, leaving 14 bases between them. The CDR3 spans 14 residues. The CDR3 is CASRSGTSAYEQYF. CDR3 coding DNA: TGTGCCAGCAGATCCGGGACAAGTGCCTACGAGCAGTACTTC.

J is TRBJ2-1 and V is TRBV28, with 9 bases matching TRBD1. Unmatched junction bases numbered 10, after V lost 7 bases and J lost 6 bases. In germline, CDR1 is MDHEN, CDR2 SYDVKM. CDR3 length equals 15 residues. The DNA for the CDR3 is TGTGCCAGCACCGACCTTGGGACAGGGATCAATGAGCAGTTCTTC. It is translated as CASTDLGTGINEQFF.

The chain recombines TRBV28 with TRBJ1-1; no definite D call. Trimming took off 5 bases at V and 5 bases at J, with 12 bases between the two ends. This CDR3 region has 13 residues. Germline CDR1 and CDR2: MDHEN and SYDVKM. CDR3 residues: CASSIASWTEAFF. The CDR3 DNA sequence: TGTGCCAGCAGTATTGCCAGTTGGACTGAAGCTTTCTTT.

V gene TRBV6-1 combines with J gene TRBJ1-1; 8 bases map to TRBD1. Losses at the gene ends were 7 bases for V and 7 bases for J; bases not matched to a gene: 11. CDR3 length: 14 amino acids. Germline CDR1 and CDR2: MNHNS and SASEGT. The CDR3 spells CASTIGQGVNEAFF. DNA of the CDR3: TGTGCCAGCACCATCGGACAGGGAGTAAATGAAGCTTTCTTT.

The chain joins TRBV11-2 to TRBJ2-1, with 7 bases fitting TRBD1. Germline lookup yields CDR1 SGHAT and CDR2 FQNNGV. V trimming: 8 bases; J trimming: 2 bases; junction bases outside the gene matches: 12. The CDR3 is made up of 16 amino acids. The DNA for the CDR3 is TGTGCCAGCTTATCTTCACCCGGGACAGCCTACAATGAGCAGTTCTTC. Its translation: CASLSSPGTAYNEQFF.

J is TRBJ2-7 and V is TRBV5-5, with 7 bases fitting TRBD2. The CDR3 runs to 14 residues. After removal of 1 base from V and 3 bases from J, the junction contained 4 bases not matched to a gene. From germline, CDR1 is SGHKS and CDR2 YYEKEE (reference sequence). The CDR3 region has the DNA TGTGCCAGCAGCTTGTCTAGCGGAAGCTACGAGCAGTACTTC. Encoded protein: CASSLSSGSYEQYF.

The chain joins TRBV13 to TRBJ2-3; TRBD1 is a possible D gene (6 bases). The germline V gene encodes CDR1 PRHDT and CDR2 FYEKMQ (reference sequence). The V end was cut by 3 bases, the J end by 4 bases, with 8 bases between. CDR3 size: 13 residues. CDR3 in amino acids: CASSFYRADTQYF. The CDR3 DNA sequence: TGTGCCAGCAGCTTTTACAGGGCAGATACGCAGTATTTT.

The gene calls are TRBV30 and TRBJ2-5; weak D call: TRBD2 (7 bases). Near its end, the DNA agrees better with TRBJ2-7, so the J call may be wrong. The germline V gene encodes CDR1 GTSNPN and CDR2 SVGIG (reference sequence). The length of the CDR3 is 16 residues. For the CDR3, the DNA is TGTGCCTGGAGTGTACTGGGGGGGCCGATACACTACGAGCAGTACTTC. Translation: CAWSVLGGPIHYEQYF.

The chain links TRBV6-5 to TRBJ2-7; D unclear. CDR1 and CDR2 (germline): MNHEY, SVGAGI. With 0 bases removed from V and 2 bases from J, the gap between germline ends came to 11 bases. The CDR3 runs 15 residues. This chain's CDR3 is CASSYSLTSPYEQYF. The CDR3 nucleotides read TGTGCCAGCAGTTACTCACTTACGAGCCCCTACGAGCAGTACTTC.

This clone showed up just a few times. This chain uses TRBV21-1 with TRBJ2-7; TRBD2 is the table's D call, not checked against the DNA. TRBV21-1 is given as a pseudogene. This CDR3 has 16 amino acids. CDR3 loop: CASSRRLAGNSYEQYF. DNA for the CDR3: TGTGCCAGCAGCCGCCGACTAGCGGGGAATTCCTACGAGCAGTACTTC.